The clone carrying this T cell receptor (beta chain) was observed a handful of times. This entry is derived from a study of patients and donors after allogeneic stem cell transplantation. Each CDR3 protein is one row after TCRdb ran MiXCR on the RT-PCR reads. The table records 30,000 or so distinct CDR3 sequences, nearly 7% of them present only once. The sample comprised blood, either unsorted or a sorted T cell fraction (not recorded which). The TCR was taken from a human donor who was either an allogeneic HSCT recipient or a stem cell or donor lymphocyte infusion donor (not recorded which). It is not recorded whose cells these are; they may come from a transplant donor.

CDR3 nucleotides: TGCGCCAGCAGCTCTCTAGCGGGAGGGGAGGATACGCAGTATTTT. This gives the protein CASSSLAGGEDTQYF. This chain uses TRBV5-1 with TRBJ2-3, with TRBD2 identical over 12 bases. The ends lost 3 bases at V and 6 bases at J; junction bases unmatched: 5. Germline V gene sequence: CDR1 SGHRS, CDR2 YFSETQ. The CDR3 sequence is 15 residues long.